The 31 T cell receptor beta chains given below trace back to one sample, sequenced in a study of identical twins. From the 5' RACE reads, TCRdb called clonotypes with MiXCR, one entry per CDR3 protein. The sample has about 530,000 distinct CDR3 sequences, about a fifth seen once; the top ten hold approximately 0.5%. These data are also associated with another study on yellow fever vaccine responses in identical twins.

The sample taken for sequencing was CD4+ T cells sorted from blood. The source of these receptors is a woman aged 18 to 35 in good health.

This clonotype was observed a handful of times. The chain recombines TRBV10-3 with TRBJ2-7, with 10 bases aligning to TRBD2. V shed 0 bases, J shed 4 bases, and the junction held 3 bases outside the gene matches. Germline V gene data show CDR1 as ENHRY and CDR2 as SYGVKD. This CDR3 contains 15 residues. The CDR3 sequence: CAISESRTSGYEQYF. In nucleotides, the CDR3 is TGTGCCATCAGTGAGTCTAGGACTAGCGGTTACGAGCAGTACTTC.

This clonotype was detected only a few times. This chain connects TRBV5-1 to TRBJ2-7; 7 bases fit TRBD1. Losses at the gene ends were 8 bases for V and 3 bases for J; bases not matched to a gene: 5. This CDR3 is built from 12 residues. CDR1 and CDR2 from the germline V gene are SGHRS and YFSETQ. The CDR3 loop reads CASRTGLYEQYV. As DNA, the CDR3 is TGCGCCAGTAGGACAGGCCTCTACGAGCAGTACGTC.

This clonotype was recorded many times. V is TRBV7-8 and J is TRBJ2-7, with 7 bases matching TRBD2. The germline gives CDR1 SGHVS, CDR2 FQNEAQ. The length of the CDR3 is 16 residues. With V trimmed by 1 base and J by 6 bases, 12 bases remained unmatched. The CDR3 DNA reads TGTGCCAGCAGCTTAGTGAGGGAGGGACTCAAGGGCGAGCAGTACTTC. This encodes CASSLVREGLKGEQYF.

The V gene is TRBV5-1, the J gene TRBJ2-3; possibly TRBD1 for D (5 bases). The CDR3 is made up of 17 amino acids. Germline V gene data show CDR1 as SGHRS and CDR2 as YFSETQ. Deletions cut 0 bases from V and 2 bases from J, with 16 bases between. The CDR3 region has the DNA TGCGCCAGCAGCTTGGGGGCGACAGCGACCCTCACAGATACGCAGTATTTT. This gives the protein CASSLGATATLTDTQYF.

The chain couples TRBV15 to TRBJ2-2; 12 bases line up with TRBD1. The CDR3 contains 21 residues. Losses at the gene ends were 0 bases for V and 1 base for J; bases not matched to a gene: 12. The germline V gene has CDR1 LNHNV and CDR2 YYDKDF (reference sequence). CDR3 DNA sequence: TGTGCCACCAGCAGAGACTATTCCCGGGACAGGGGGCAATGGAACACCGGGGAGCTGTTTTTT. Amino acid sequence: CATSRDYSRDRGQWNTGELFF.

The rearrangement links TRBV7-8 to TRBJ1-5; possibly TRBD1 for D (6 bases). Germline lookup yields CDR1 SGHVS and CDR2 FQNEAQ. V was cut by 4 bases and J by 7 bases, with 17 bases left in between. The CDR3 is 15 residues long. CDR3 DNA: TGTGCCAGCAGCTCTTCTCCAGGGGAAAGACAGCCCCAGCATTTT. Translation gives CASSSSPGERQPQHF.

CDR3 sequence reads: CASSGWNNEQFF. The CDR3 bases are TGCGCCAGCAGTGGCTGGAACAATGAGCAGTTCTTC. The J gene is TRBJ2-1, the V gene TRBV10-1; D is ambiguous. The germline V gene encodes CDR1 WNHNN and CDR2 SYGVQD (reference sequence). CDR3 length equals 12 residues. V shed 4 bases and J shed 5 bases, with 6 bases lying between them.

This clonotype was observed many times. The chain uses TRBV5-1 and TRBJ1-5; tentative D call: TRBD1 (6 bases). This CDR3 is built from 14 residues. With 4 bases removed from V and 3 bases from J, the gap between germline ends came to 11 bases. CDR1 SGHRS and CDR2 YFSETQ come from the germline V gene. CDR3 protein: CASSTGQNNQPQHF. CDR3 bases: TGCGCCAGCAGCACTGGACAGAACAATCAGCCCCAGCATTTT.

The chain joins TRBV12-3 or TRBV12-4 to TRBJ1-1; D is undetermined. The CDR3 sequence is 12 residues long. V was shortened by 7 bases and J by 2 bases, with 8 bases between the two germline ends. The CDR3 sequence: CASTRSNTEAFF. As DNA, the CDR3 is TGTGCCAGCACCAGATCCAACACTGAAGCTTTCTTT.

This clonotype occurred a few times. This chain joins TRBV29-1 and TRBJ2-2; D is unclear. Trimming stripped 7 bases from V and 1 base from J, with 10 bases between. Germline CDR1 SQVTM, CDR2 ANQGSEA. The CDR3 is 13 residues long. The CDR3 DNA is TGCAGCGCTAACGCCCGGAACACCGGGGAGCTGTTTTTT. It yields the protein CSANARNTGELFF.

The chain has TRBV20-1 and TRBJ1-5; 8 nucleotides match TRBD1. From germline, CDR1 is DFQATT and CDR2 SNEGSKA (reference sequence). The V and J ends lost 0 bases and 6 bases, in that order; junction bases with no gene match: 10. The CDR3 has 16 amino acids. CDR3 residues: CSARDAGSGGGQPQHF. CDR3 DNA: TGCAGTGCTAGAGATGCGGGTTCAGGGGGCGGTCAGCCCCAGCATTTT.

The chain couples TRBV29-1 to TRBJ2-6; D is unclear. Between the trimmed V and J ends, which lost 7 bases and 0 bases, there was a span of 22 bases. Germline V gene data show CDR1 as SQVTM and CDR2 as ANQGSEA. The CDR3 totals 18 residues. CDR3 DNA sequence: TGCAGCGAACCAGACGAGACGCAGCTAGACTCTGGGGCCAACGTCCTGACTTTC. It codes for CSEPDETQLDSGANVLTF.

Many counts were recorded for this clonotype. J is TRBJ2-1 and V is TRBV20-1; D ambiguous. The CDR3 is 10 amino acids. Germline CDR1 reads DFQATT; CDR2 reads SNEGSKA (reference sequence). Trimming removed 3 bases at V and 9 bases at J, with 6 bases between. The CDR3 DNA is TGCAGTGCTAGGAAGGCTGAGCAGTTCTTC. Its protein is CSARKAEQFF.

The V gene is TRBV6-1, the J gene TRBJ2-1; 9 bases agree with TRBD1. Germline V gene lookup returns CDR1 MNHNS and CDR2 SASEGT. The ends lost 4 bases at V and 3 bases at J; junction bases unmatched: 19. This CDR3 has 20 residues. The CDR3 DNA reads TGTGCCAGCAGTGCAGGAGCCGGGACAGGGATGTTATCTGGCTACAATGAGCAGTTCTTC. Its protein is CASSAGAGTGMLSGYNEQFF.

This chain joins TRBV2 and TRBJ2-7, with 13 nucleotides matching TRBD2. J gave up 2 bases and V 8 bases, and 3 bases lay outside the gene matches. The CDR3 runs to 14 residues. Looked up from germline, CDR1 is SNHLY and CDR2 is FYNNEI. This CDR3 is CASRGLAGPYEQYF. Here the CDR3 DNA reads TGTGCCAGCCGGGGACTAGCGGGACCCTACGAGCAGTACTTC.

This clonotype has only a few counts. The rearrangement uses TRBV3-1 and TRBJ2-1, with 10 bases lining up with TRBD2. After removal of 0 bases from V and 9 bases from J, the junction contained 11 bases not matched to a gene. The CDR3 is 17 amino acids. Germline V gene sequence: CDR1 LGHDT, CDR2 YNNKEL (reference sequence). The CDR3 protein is CASSQEASGGARAEQFF. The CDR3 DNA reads TGTGCCAGCAGCCAAGAAGCGAGCGGGGGGGCCAGGGCTGAGCAGTTCTTC.

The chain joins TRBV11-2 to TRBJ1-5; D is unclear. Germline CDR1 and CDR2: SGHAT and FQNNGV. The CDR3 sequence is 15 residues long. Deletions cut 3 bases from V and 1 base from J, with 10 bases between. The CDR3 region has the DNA TGTGCCAGCAGCTTGGGCGGATGGAGCAATCAGCCCCAGCATTTT. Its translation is CASSLGGWSNQPQHF.

CDR3 in DNA: TGCGCCAGCAGCCAAGGCATGGCTAGCGTAACCTACGAGCAGTACTTC. Amino acid sequence: CASSQGMASVTYEQYF. The chain employs TRBV4-1 and TRBJ2-7; D perhaps matches TRBD2 (6 bases). Germline V lookup: CDR1 MGHRA, CDR2 YSYEKL. The CDR3 contains 16 residues. V lost 1 base, J lost 2 bases, and 15 bases lay in between.

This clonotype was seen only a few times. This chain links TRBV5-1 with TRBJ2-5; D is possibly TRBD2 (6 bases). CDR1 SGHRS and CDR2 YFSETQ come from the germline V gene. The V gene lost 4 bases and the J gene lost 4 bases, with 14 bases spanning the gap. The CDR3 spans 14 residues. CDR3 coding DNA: TGCGCCAGCAGCCGGGACTTGGGCTCAGAGACCCAGTACTTC. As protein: CASSRDLGSETQYF. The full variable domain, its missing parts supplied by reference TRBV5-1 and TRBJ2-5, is KAGVTQTPRYLIKTRGQQVTLSCSPISGHRSVSWYQQTPGQGLQFLFEYFSETQRNKGNFPGRFSGRQFSNSRSEMNVSTLELGDSALYLCASSRDLGSETQYFGPGTRLLVL.

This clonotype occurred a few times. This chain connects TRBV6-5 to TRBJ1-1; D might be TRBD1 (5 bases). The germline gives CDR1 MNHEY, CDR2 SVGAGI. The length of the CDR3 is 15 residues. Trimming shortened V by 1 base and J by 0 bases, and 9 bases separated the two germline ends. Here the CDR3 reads CASSYLGDLNTEAFF. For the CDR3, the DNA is TGTGCCAGCAGTTACTTGGGGGACCTGAACACTGAAGCTTTCTTT.

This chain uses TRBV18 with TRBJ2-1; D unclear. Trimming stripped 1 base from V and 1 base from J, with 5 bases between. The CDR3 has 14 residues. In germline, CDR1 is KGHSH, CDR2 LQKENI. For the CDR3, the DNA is TGTGCCAGCTCACCACGCAGGTCCTACAATGAGCAGTTCTTC. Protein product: CASSPRRSYNEQFF.

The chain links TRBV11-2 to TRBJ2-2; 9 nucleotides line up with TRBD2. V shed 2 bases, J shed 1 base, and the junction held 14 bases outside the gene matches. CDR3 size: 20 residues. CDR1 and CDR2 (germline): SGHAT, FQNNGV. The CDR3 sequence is CASSLRISLAGGRNTGELFF. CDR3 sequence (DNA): TGTGCCAGCAGCTTACGTATCTCGTTGGCGGGAGGGCGGAACACCGGGGAGCTGTTTTTT.

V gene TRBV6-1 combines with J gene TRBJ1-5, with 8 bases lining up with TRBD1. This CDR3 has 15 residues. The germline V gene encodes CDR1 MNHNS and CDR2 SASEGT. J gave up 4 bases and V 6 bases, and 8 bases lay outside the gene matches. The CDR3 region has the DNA TGTGCCAGCAGCCAGGACAGGGTAGGGAATCAGCCCCAGCATTTT. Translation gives CASSQDRVGNQPQHF.

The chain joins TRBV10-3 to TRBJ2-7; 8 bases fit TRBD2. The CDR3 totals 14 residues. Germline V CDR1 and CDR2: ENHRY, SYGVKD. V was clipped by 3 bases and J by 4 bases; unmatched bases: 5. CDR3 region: CAISETGGMYEQYF. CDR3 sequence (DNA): TGTGCCATCAGTGAAACGGGAGGGATGTACGAGCAGTACTTC.

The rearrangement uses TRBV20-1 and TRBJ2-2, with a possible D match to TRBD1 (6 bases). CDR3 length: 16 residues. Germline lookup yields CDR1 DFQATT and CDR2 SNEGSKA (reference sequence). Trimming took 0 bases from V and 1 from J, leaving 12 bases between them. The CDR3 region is CSAREPGQVNTGELFF. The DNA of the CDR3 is TGCAGTGCTAGAGAACCGGGACAAGTGAACACCGGGGAGCTGTTTTTT.

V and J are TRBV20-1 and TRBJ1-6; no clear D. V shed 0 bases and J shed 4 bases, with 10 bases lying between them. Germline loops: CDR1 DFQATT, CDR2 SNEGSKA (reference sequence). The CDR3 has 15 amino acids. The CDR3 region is CSARDFRAYNSPLHF. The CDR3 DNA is TGCAGTGCTAGAGATTTTCGGGCTTATAATTCACCCCTCCACTTT.

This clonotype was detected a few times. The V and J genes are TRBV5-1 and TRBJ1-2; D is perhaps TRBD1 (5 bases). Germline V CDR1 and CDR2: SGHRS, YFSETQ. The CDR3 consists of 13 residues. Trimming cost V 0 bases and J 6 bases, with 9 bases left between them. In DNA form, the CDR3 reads TGCGCCAGCAGCTTGGGAGGGGCCCATGGCTACACCTTC. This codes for CASSLGGAHGYTF.

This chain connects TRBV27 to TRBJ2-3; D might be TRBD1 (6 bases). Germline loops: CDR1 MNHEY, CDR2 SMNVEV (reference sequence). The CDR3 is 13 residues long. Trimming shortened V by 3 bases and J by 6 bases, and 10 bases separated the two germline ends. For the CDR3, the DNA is TGTGCCAGCAGTTTCCGCCAGGGGGATACGCAGTATTTT. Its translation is CASSFRQGDTQYF.

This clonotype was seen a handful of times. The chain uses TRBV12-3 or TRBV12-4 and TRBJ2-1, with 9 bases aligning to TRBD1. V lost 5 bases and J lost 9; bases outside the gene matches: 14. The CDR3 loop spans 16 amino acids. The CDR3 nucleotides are TGTGCCAGCAGTCCTCTTACAGGGGGCGCGATGTCTGAGCAGTTCTTC. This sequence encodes CASSPLTGGAMSEQFF.

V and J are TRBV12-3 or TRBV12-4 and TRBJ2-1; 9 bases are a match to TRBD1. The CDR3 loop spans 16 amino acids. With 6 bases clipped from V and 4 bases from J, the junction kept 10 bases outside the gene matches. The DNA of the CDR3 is TGTGCCAGCAGGCCGACCACAGGGGGCACGTACAATGAGCAGTTCTTC. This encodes CASRPTTGGTYNEQFF.

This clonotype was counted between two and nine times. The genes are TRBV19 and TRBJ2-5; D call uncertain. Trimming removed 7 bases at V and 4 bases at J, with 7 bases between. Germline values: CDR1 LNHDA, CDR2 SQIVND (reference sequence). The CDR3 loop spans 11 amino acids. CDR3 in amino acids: CASNSGETQYF. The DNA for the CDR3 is TGTGCCAGTAATTCCGGAGAGACCCAGTACTTC.